Listed below are T cell receptor beta chains from one sample, sequenced in a study of shared T cell receptors in the human thymus. Sequencing was performed with immunoSEQ multiplex PCR; in TCRdb, only in-frame clones are kept and a portion is missing. Among hundreds of thousands of clones listed, more than 75% were seen once. These sequences were also reported in another study, on human thymus T cells.

Material: thymocytes. These receptors all stem from a boy younger than two with a congenital heart defect. The CDR3 runs from the conserved cysteine through the conserved F or W. Each record gives: J gene, clone size, D gene, V gene, CDR3 protein, CDR3 DNA. D genes are given only for firm matches. The listing skips clone size in some rows; elsewhere it reads once, few, many or a size class.

TRBJ1-3,-,-,TRBV7-9,CASSFETKRSGNTIYF,TGTGCCAGCAGCTTCGAGACTAAACGCTCTGGAAACACCATATATTTT
TRBJ1-2,-,TRBD1,TRBV14,CASSQAGQGNYGYTF,TGTGCCAGCAGCCAAGCTGGACAGGGAAACTATGGCTACACCTTC
TRBJ2-7,-,TRBD1,TRBV7-9,CASSLRSEWGRGLSYEQYF,TGTGCCAGCAGCTTAAGATCGGAGTGGGGCAGGGGGCTCTCCTACGAGCAGTACTTC
TRBJ1-2,-,-,TRBV29-1,CSAPEGQGGYGYTF,TGCAGCGCCCCGGAGGGGCAGGGAGGCTATGGCTACACCTTC
TRBJ2-1,few,TRBD2,TRBV4-1,CASSQEGGRSSNEQFF,TGCGCCAGCAGCCAAGAGGGAGGGAGGTCCTCCAATGAGCAGTTCTTC
TRBJ1-1,-,-,TRBV10-2,CASKEGGKTEAFF,TGCGCCAGCAAGGAGGGAGGGAAGACTGAAGCTTTCTTT
TRBJ1-4,-,-,TRBV11-2,CASSMTGTNEKLFF,TGTGCCAGCAGCATGACAGGAACGAATGAAAAACTGTTTTTT
TRBJ2-7,-,-,TRBV25-1,CASSELSSYEQYF,TGTGCCAGCAGTGAGCTGAGCTCCTACGAGCAGTACTTC
TRBJ1-5,-,-,TRBV19,CASSSRTNNQPQHF,TGTGCCAGTAGTAGCCGGACAAACAATCAGCCCCAGCATTTT
TRBJ2-3,-,TRBD2,TRBV11-3,CASSSSPASGLTDTQYF,TGTGCCAGCAGCTCCAGCCCGGCTAGCGGACTCACAGATACGCAGTATTTT
TRBJ2-1,-,TRBD2,TRBV19,CASSIGLAEGYNEQFF,TGTGCCAGTAGTATTGGACTAGCTGAAGGATACAATGAGCAGTTCTTC
TRBJ1-1,-,-,TRBV30,CAWSATFF,TGTGCCTGGAGTGCAACTTTCTTT
TRBJ1-2,-,-,TRBV7-2,CASSLYKEGYGYTF,TGTGCCAGCAGCTTATATAAGGAGGGGTATGGCTACACCTTC
TRBJ2-5,-,-,TRBV7-9,CASSPGGSFLQTQYF,TGTGCCAGCAGCCCTGGGGGGAGCTTCCTACAGACCCAGTACTTC
TRBJ2-5,-,-,TRBV5-8,CASSLAETQYF,TGTGCCAGCAGCTTGGCGGAGACCCAGTACTTC
TRBJ1-3,-,-,TRBV7-9,CASSFRTGYGNTIYF,TGTGCCAGCAGCTTCCGAACAGGGTATGGAAACACCATATATTTT
TRBJ2-3,-,-,TRBV12-5,CASGLVGRGDTQYF,TGTGCTAGTGGTTTAGTTGGCCGGGGAGATACGCAGTATTTT
TRBJ2-7,once,-,TRBV7-8,CASSWGASYEQYF,TGTGCCAGCAGCTGGGGCGCCTCCTACGAGCAGTACTTC
TRBJ2-7,-,-,TRBV11-2,CASSPPRVRYEQYF,TGTGCCAGCAGCCCCCCCAGGGTTCGCTACGAGCAGTACTTC
TRBJ2-1,-,TRBD2,TRBV28,CASSLTSGLYNEQFF,TGTGCCAGCAGTTTAACTAGCGGTCTATACAATGAGCAGTTCTTC
TRBJ2-6,-,TRBD2,TRBV10-3,CAISECGGASGANVLTF,TGTGCCATCAGTGAGTGCGGGGGAGCGTCTGGGGCCAACGTCCTGACTTTC
TRBJ1-3,-,TRBD1,TRBV9,CASSVGTGENTIYF,TGTGCCAGCAGCGTTGGGACAGGAGAAAACACCATATATTTT
TRBJ1-1,-,TRBD1,TRBV25-1,CASSAIGDRGRTEAFF,TGTGCCAGCAGTGCCATAGGGGACAGGGGGAGGACTGAAGCTTTCTTT
TRBJ2-3,few,TRBD2,TRBV4-3,CASSQDRRLATTDTQYF,TGCGCCAGCAGCCAAGATCGGAGACTAGCGACGACAGATACGCAGTATTTT
TRBJ2-7,-,-,TRBV28,CASSFSHSDRHSYEQYF,TGTGCCAGCAGTTTCTCTCACTCCGACCGACACTCCTACGAGCAGTACTTC
TRBJ2-1,-,-,TRBV27,CASSSPPKGGEYNEQFF,TGTGCCAGCAGTTCCCCCCCAAAGGGAGGCGAATACAATGAGCAGTTCTTC
TRBJ2-1,-,TRBD2,TRBV2,CASRGGAHNEQFF,TGTGCCAGCCGGGGGGGGGCGCACAATGAGCAGTTCTTC
TRBJ2-2,-,TRBD1,TRBV13,CASSPRGVAGGPGGELFF,TGTGCCAGCAGCCCCCGTGGGGTCGCAGGGGGTCCAGGCGGGGAGCTGTTTTTT
TRBJ2-1,-,-,TRBV4-3,CASSPRLARGGLNEQFF,TGCGCCAGCAGCCCCCGATTGGCCAGGGGCGGGTTGAATGAGCAGTTCTTC
TRBJ2-3,-,TRBD1,TRBV7-2,CASSLGWTGGTDTQYF,TGTGCCAGCAGCTTAGGCTGGACAGGCGGCACAGATACGCAGTATTTT
TRBJ2-5,once,TRBD2,TRBV19,CASSIAASGGEGVQETQYF,TGTGCCAGTAGTATAGCGGCTAGCGGGGGGGAGGGGGTACAAGAGACCCAGTACTTC
TRBJ1-3,few,TRBD1,TRBV11-2,CASSLDRQGVEGGNTIYF,TGTGCCAGCAGCTTAGATCGCCAGGGGGTTGAGGGGGGAAACACCATATATTTT